The 9 T cell receptor beta chains reported below all come from one sample, sequenced in a study of blood T cell repertoires in COVID-19. Some clones are missing from TCRdb's copy, which holds only in-frame ones; the method was immunoSEQ multiplex PCR. This sample has about 120,000 clones; more than 75% occur once, and the top ten carry roughly 8%. Sequencing was performed on peripheral blood. The receptors were sampled from a middle-aged man with acute or convalescent COVID-19.

The J gene is TRBJ2-4, the V gene TRBV6-6; D is undetermined. The CDR3 loop spans 15 amino acids. V was shortened by 1 base and J by 0 bases, with 7 bases between the two germline ends. CDR1 and CDR2 (germline): MNHNY, SVGAGI (reference sequence). This CDR3 is CASSYFQIAKNIQYF. The CDR3 DNA is TGTGCCAGCAGTTACTTTCAGATAGCCAAAAACATTCAGTACTTC.

The V call is TRBV4-3, the J call TRBJ2-7; the D gene is possibly TRBD2 (6 bases). The CDR3 runs 16 residues. Per the germline V gene, CDR1 is LGHNA and CDR2 is YSLEER. V lost 3 bases and J 5 bases, leaving 20 bases between the germline ends. The CDR3 DNA reads as TGCGCCAGCAGCCATAGTAGAGGGCGGGGTCGGGACGAGCAGTACTTC. Its translation: CASSHSRGRGRDEQYF.

The chain joins TRBV5-4 to TRBJ1-1; TRBD1 agrees at 8 bases. CDR1 and CDR2 from the germline V gene are SGHNT and YYREEE (reference sequence). J gave up 3 bases and V 3 bases, and 1 base lay outside the gene matches. CDR3 length: 13 residues. CDR3 in amino acids: CASSYRGDTEAFF. CDR3 in DNA: TGTGCCAGCAGCTACAGGGGGGACACTGAAGCTTTCTTT.

The chain couples TRBV12-5 to TRBJ1-6; TRBD1 is a possible D gene (5 bases). The germline CDR1 and CDR2 sequences are LGHNT and FRNRAP. V was cut by 6 bases and J by 6 bases, with 12 bases left in between. There are 14 residues in the CDR3. The CDR3 bases are TGTGCTAGTGGGGGGGGACGGGGTAATTCACCCCTCCACTTT. It translates to CASGGGRGNSPLHF.

This clone occurred a few times. The V and J genes are TRBV19 and TRBJ2-2, with D perhaps TRBD1 (5 bases). Trimming stripped 3 bases from V and 2 bases from J, with 13 bases between. The CDR3 sequence is 16 residues long. Germline CDR1 is LNHDA and CDR2 is SQIVND (reference sequence). CDR3 residues: CASSMQGATNTGELFF. In DNA form, the CDR3 reads TGTGCCAGTAGTATGCAAGGGGCCACAAACACCGGGGAGCTGTTTTTT.

The rearrangement uses TRBV27 and TRBJ2-1, with 7 positions matching TRBD1. Looked up from germline, CDR1 is MNHEY and CDR2 is SMNVEV (reference sequence). The CDR3 is 14 amino acids. Trimming removed 6 bases from V and 4 bases from J; junction bases left unmatched: 6. CDR3 sequence reads: CASSRTGAYNEQFF. CDR3 sequence (DNA): TGTGCCAGCAGCAGGACAGGCGCTTACAATGAGCAGTTCTTC.

This clone was observed once. J is TRBJ2-7 and V is TRBV19; TRBD2 agrees at 14 bases. The germline gives CDR1 LNHDA, CDR2 SQIVND (reference sequence). This CDR3 contains 15 residues. The V gene end was trimmed by 5 bases and the J gene end by 7 bases; junction bases not matched to a gene: 7. CDR3 DNA: TGTGCCAGTAGTCAGACTAGCGGGAGGGCCGGAGAGCAGTACTTC. It codes for CASSQTSGRAGEQYF.

V usage is TRBV5-5 and J usage is TRBJ2-4; 11 nucleotides match TRBD1. The CDR3 covers 13 residues. Germline V gives CDR1 SGHKS, CDR2 YYEKEE (reference sequence). With V trimmed by 4 bases and J by 6 bases, 0 bases remained unmatched. The chain's CDR3 is CASSGTGGNIQYF. The CDR3 DNA reads as TGTGCCAGCAGCGGGACAGGGGGAAACATTCAGTACTTC.

The rearrangement joins TRBV5-1 to TRBJ2-7; 7 bases agree with TRBD2. CDR1 SGHRS and CDR2 YFSETQ come from the germline V gene. The CDR3 is 14 amino acids. The J segment lost 4 bases and the V segment lost 0 bases, leaving 4 bases of the junction unmatched. The CDR3 sequence: CASSLGGTTYEQYF. In DNA, the CDR3 is TGCGCCAGCAGCTTGGGGGGGACTACTTACGAGCAGTACTTC. The full variable domain, completed using reference TRBV5-1 and TRBJ2-7, is KAGVTQTPRYLIKTRGQQVTLSCSPISGHRSVSWYQQTPGQGLQFLFEYFSETQRNKGNFPGRFSGRQFSNSRSEMNVSTLELGDSALYLCASSLGGTTYEQYFGPGTRLTVT.